Shown below are 23 T cell receptor beta chains from a single sample sequenced in a study of blood T cells in healthy people across ages (dated by TCRdb to the mid-2010s). The library was obtained by 5' RACE. The run used an Illumina HiSeq 2500. A second PCR of about 7 to 12 cycles was run with a J-beta primer mix and a sample-barcoded 5' primer. TCRdb reprocessed the public reads (quality trimming at Q25 with fastp, clone calling with MiXCR) and kept in-frame beta chains. Entries that share a CDR3 protein sequence are merged under the most common genes and DNA. The sample records about 1.6 million distinct CDR3 sequences, about 31% of which are singletons. The ten top clones hold 10% to 12% of the sample. The sample comprised blood. These receptors were taken from a woman aged 25 to 39 in good health.

The sample holds a few counts of this clonotype. The genes are TRBV10-3 and TRBJ1-6, with unresolved D. Germline V gene data show CDR1 as ENHRY and CDR2 as SYGVKD. Deletions cut 6 bases from V and 0 bases from J, with 12 bases between. This CDR3 comprises 16 residues. Written as DNA, the CDR3 is TGTGCCATCAGCACGGACTTGAGCTCCTATAATTCACCCCTCCACTTT. This sequence encodes CAISTDLSSYNSPLHF.

The genes are TRBV6-2 or TRBV6-3 and TRBJ2-4; no clear D. The CDR3 length is 12 residues. Trimming stripped 2 bases from V and 12 bases from J, with 11 bases between. Germline V gene sequence: CDR1 MNHEY, CDR2 SVGEGT. CDR3 nucleotide sequence: TGTGCCAGCAGTTACGGCCCCTTAAATCAGTACTTC. This gives the protein CASSYGPLNQYF.

In the case of this clonotype: The junction shows a germline mismatch at one end, possibly a read error. The chain recombines TRBV4-1 with TRBJ2-1; TRBD1 might be the D (5 bases). There are 15 residues in the CDR3. Per germline, CDR1 MGHRA and CDR2 YSYEKL. This chain's CDR3 is CASSQRQGSYSEQFF. CDR3 in DNA: TGCGCCAGCAGCCAACGCCAGGGTTCCTACAGTGAGCAGTTCTTC.

The table lists this clonotype with a count of one. The chain employs TRBV7-9 and TRBJ1-2, with D possibly TRBD1 on 5 matching bases. Trimming shortened V by 2 bases and J by 2 bases, and 21 bases separated the two germline ends. Germline-derived CDR1 and CDR2 are SEHNR and FQNEAQ (reference sequence). The CDR3 spans 18 residues. CDR3 DNA: TGTGCCAGCAGCTTACTTACAGGAGACCGACCCAAGAACTATGGCTACACCTTC. Encoded protein: CASSLLTGDRPKNYGYTF.

This clonotype was detected a few times. The genes are TRBV20-1 and TRBJ2-3, with 7 bases aligning to TRBD2. There are 18 residues in the CDR3. CDR1 is DFQATT and CDR2 is SNEGSKA in the germline V gene (reference sequence). The ends lost 0 bases at V and 2 bases at J; junction bases unmatched: 14. The CDR3 region is CSARDSARGGGSTDTQYF. The CDR3 DNA reads as TGCAGTGCTAGAGACTCCGCGCGAGGCGGGGGATCCACAGATACGCAGTATTTT.

This clonotype was detected many times. The chain employs TRBV7-2 and TRBJ2-1; weak D call: TRBD1 (6 bases). Trimming cost V 4 bases and J 3 bases, with 10 bases left between them. The CDR3 is 14 amino acids. From germline, CDR1 is SGHTA and CDR2 FQGNSA. Here the CDR3 DNA reads TGTGCCAGCAGCTACACAGGGCGCTACAATGAGCAGTTCTTC. Its protein is CASSYTGRYNEQFF.

This clonotype was seen repeatedly, ten times or more. V gene TRBV29-1 combines with J gene TRBJ2-7; weak D call: TRBD2 (5 bases). The CDR3 totals 16 residues. V was trimmed by 5 bases and J by 0 bases, leaving 20 bases between them. Germline-derived CDR1 and CDR2 are SQVTM and ANQGSEA. As DNA, the CDR3 is TGCAGCGTTCGACCCTCCTTGCGGAGGAGCTCCTACGAGCAGTACTTC. Translated, it gives CSVRPSLRRSSYEQYF.

The V gene is TRBV25-1, the J gene TRBJ2-4; 9 nucleotides align to TRBD1. This CDR3 is 19 amino acids long. The germline V gene encodes CDR1 MGHDK and CDR2 SYGVNS. With 3 bases clipped from V and 2 bases from J, the junction kept 14 bases outside the gene matches. As DNA, the CDR3 is TGTGCCAGCAGTGATGACAGGGGGACAACAGCGGGAACCAAAAACATTCAGTACTTC. Translation: CASSDDRGTTAGTKNIQYF.

J is TRBJ2-3 and V is TRBV5-1, with 7 bases fitting TRBD1. Germline V gene data show CDR1 as SGHRS and CDR2 as YFSETQ. Trimming cost V 2 bases and J 2 bases; bases outside gene matches: 8. The CDR3 consists of 16 residues. CDR3 sequence: CASSLTGTANTDTQYF. CDR3 coding DNA: TGCGCCAGCAGCTTAACCGGGACAGCCAACACAGATACGCAGTATTTT.

This clonotype was picked up one time. The rearrangement uses TRBV5-6 and TRBJ2-7, with 11 bases identical to TRBD2. Trimming cost V 1 base and J 3 bases; bases outside gene matches: 6. There are 16 residues in the CDR3. Looked up from germline, CDR1 is SGHDT and CDR2 is YYEEEE. The CDR3 is CASSLNLAGGFYEQYF. Written as DNA, the CDR3 is TGTGCCAGCAGCTTGAATCTAGCGGGAGGTTTCTACGAGCAGTACTTC. Drawing the rest from reference TRBV5-6 and TRBJ2-7, the complete variable domain is DAGVTQSPTHLIKTRGQQVTLRCSPKSGHDTVSWYQQALGQGPQFIFQYYEEEERQRGNFPDRFSGHQFPNYSSELNVNALLLGDSALYLCASSLNLAGGFYEQYFGPGTRLTVT.

This clonotype was found a few times. V gene TRBV30 combines with J gene TRBJ2-1; D remains unclear. This CDR3 comprises 13 residues. Germline V gene lookup returns CDR1 GTSNPN and CDR2 SVGIG (reference sequence). V was cut by 3 bases and J by 3 bases, with 9 bases left in between. CDR3 protein: CAWRSPSYNEQFF. DNA for the CDR3: TGTGCCTGGAGGTCTCCCAGCTACAATGAGCAGTTCTTC.

This clonotype showed up just a few times. The chain recombines TRBV2 with TRBJ2-3; D might be TRBD1 (6 bases). The CDR3 sequence is 15 residues long. V was pared by 2 bases and J by 4 bases, with 13 bases between. Germline CDR1 and CDR2: SNHLY and FYNNEI. Here the CDR3 reads CASSEISRGSDTQYF. The CDR3 nucleotides are TGTGCCAGCAGTGAAATCAGCAGGGGTTCAGATACGCAGTATTTT.

In this sample, this clonotype turned up a few times. This sequence joins TRBV4-2 and TRBJ1-5, with D perhaps matching TRBD1 (5 bases). The CDR3 totals 17 residues. V lost 4 bases and J lost 8, with 24 bases in between. Germline V gene lookup returns CDR1 LGHNA and CDR2 YNFKEQ. As DNA, the CDR3 is TGTGCCAGCAGCCCGACCTTGAGACAGCGGGGTACGGAGCCCCAGCATTTT. It yields the protein CASSPTLRQRGTEPQHF.

This clonotype was detected a few times. The chain uses TRBV24-1 and TRBJ2-2; D tentatively reads TRBD1 or TRBD2 (7 bases each). This CDR3 has 17 amino acids. Trimming left V 5 bases short and J 4 bases short, with 19 bases between. Germline lookup yields CDR1 KGHDR and CDR2 SFDVKD. CDR3 protein: CATSGGSTGRGTGELFF. The CDR3 DNA sequence: TGTGCCACCAGTGGTGGGTCGACAGGGAGGGGCACCGGGGAGCTGTTTTTT.

The rearrangement joins TRBV20-1 to TRBJ2-3, with 11 bases matching TRBD2. Germline assignment: CDR1 DFQATT and CDR2 SNEGSKA (reference sequence). With V trimmed by 6 bases and J by 1 base, 9 bases remained unmatched. The CDR3 sequence is 16 residues long. The CDR3 DNA reads TGCAGTGCCAAATTCCTACTAGCGGGGGGCACAGATACGCAGTATTTT. It is translated as CSAKFLLAGGTDTQYF.

A word on this clonotype: Mismatch with germline at one junction end may stem from a read error. The chain combines TRBV30 with TRBJ1-4, with TRBD1 matching over 7 bases. This CDR3 region has 15 residues. The V gene's germline CDR1 is GTSNPN and CDR2 SVGIG (reference sequence). In nucleotides, the CDR3 is TGTGCCTGGAGTGTAGGGGGGACAGTGAATGAACAACTGTTTTTT. Translating gives CAWSVGGTVNEQLFF.

Remarks on this clonotype: An end of the junction differs from the germline gene, which may be a read error. The V gene is TRBV10-1, the J gene TRBJ2-3; D is perhaps TRBD2 (7 bases). CDR3 size: 13 residues. Germline V gene data show CDR1 as WNHNN and CDR2 as SYGVQD (reference sequence). CDR3 in DNA: TGCGCCGGCAGCGGGACAAACACAGATACGCAGTATTTT. Residues: CAGSGTNTDTQYF.

V gene TRBV18 combines with J gene TRBJ2-6; TRBD1 aligns across 8 bases. The CDR3 is 17 amino acids. The V gene end was trimmed by 2 bases and the J gene end by 0 bases; junction bases not matched to a gene: 3. Germline V lookup: CDR1 KGHSH, CDR2 LQKENI. The CDR3 nucleotides read TGTGCCAGCTCACCATTCGGACAGGGCTCTGGGGCCAACGTCCTGACTTTC. Encoded protein: CASSPFGQGSGANVLTF.

This clonotype occurred a few times. The chain carries TRBV12-3 or TRBV12-4 and TRBJ1-2; D may be TRBD1 (5 bases). The CDR3 length is 13 residues. V lost 7 bases and J 9 bases, leaving 18 bases between the germline ends. CDR3 in amino acids: CASTLGQGVRYTF. As DNA, the CDR3 is TGTGCCAGCACCTTGGGGCAGGGTGTACGCTACACCTTC.

The chain recombines TRBV9 with TRBJ1-4; D is ambiguous. The CDR3 runs to 15 residues. The germline V gene has CDR1 SGDLS and CDR2 YYNGEE. V was cut by 0 bases and J by 6 bases, with 12 bases left in between. The CDR3 spells CASSVAGGRDEKLFF. CDR3 nucleotide sequence: TGTGCCAGCAGCGTAGCGGGCGGTCGCGATGAAAAACTGTTTTTT.

This clonotype was seen a handful of times. The rearrangement links TRBV27 to TRBJ2-7, with D unclear. CDR1 and CDR2 (germline): MNHEY, SMNVEV (reference sequence). The V end lost 4 bases, the J end lost 1 base, and 17 bases lay between the germline ends. The CDR3 totals 16 residues. CDR3 DNA sequence: TGTGCCAGCAGTTCCAGTCTGGGCGCACTATCCTACGAGCAGTACTTC. Translating gives CASSSSLGALSYEQYF.

This CDR3 reads CATSEGSSYSNQPQHF. Here the CDR3 DNA reads TGTGCCACCAGTGAGGGGTCCAGCTATAGCAATCAGCCCCAGCATTTT. The chain recombines TRBV24-1 with TRBJ1-5; D is unclear. CDR1 is KGHDR, CDR2 SFDVKD, per germline. V gave up 4 bases and J gave up 0 bases, with 12 bases separating them. The CDR3 runs to 16 residues.

To note about this clonotype: At one boundary the junction diverges from the germline segment, which might be a read error. The chain links TRBV10-3 to TRBJ2-1; perhaps TRBD2 as D (5 bases). The CDR3 spans 10 residues. Germline lookup yields CDR1 ENHRY and CDR2 SYGVKD. The CDR3 region is CATSEGEQFF. DNA of the CDR3: TGCGCCACCAGCGAGGGAGAGCAGTTCTTC.